This T cell receptor (beta chain) was documented in a study of beta chain features in type 1 diabetes. Expressed TCRB transcripts were sequenced because the isolated RNA had all been reverse transcribed beforehand. Produced via immunoSEQ multiplex PCR; TCRdb's table is partial and in-frame only. This table has under 350,000 clones, roughly 25% appearing once. The CDR3 length is 12 residues. Trimming removed 1 base at V and 11 bases at J, with 11 bases between. Germline values: CDR1 SGHAT, CDR2 FQNNGV. Study-wide findings and caveats: The study found moderately but significantly shorter TCRB CDR3s in all four CD4+ subsets of Type 1 diabetes patients.

This clone turned up a few times. Its antigen is still unknown. This clonotype originated in a woman aged 25 to 45 with type 1 diabetes. V gene TRBV11-2 combines with J gene TRBJ1-1, with a weak D call TRBD1 (5 bases). Specimen: naive CD4+ T cells from blood. The CDR3: CASSLAQGTAFF. CDR3 DNA: TGTGCCAGCAGCTTAGCCCAGGGTACGGCTTTCTTT.